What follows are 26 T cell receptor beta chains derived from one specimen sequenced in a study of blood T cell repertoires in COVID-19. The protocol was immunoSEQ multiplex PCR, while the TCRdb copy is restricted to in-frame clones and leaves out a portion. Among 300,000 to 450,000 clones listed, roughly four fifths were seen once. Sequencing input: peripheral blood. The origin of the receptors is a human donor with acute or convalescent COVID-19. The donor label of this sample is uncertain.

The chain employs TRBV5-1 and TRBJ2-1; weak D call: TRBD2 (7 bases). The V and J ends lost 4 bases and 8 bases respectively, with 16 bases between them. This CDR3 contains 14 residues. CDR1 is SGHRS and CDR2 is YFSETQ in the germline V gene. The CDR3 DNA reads TGCGCCAGCAGCCCGTTGGGGGGGGCCGATGAGCAGTTCTTC. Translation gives CASSPLGGADEQFF.

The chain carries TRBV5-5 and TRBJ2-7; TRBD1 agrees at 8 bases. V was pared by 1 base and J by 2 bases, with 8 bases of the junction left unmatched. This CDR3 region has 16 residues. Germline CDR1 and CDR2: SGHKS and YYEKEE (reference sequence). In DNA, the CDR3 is TGTGCCAGCAGCTTGATGTTCACAGGGGGAGCCTACGAGCAGTACTTC. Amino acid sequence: CASSLMFTGGAYEQYF.

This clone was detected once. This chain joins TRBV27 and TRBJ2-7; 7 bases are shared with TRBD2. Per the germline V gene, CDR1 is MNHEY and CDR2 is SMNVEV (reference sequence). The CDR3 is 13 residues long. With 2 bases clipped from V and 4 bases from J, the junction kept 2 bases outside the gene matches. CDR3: CASSLRGDYEQYF. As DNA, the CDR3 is TGTGCCAGCAGTTTACGGGGGGATTACGAGCAGTACTTC.

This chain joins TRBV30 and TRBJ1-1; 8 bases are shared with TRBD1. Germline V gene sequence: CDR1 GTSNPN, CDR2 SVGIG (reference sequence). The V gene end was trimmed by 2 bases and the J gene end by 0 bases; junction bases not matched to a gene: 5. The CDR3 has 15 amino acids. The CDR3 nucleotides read TGTGCCTGGAGTTTTTTGGACAGGGTGAACACTGAAGCTTTCTTT. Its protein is CAWSFLDRVNTEAFF. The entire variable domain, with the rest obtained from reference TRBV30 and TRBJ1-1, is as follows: SQTIHQWPATLVQPVGSPLSLECTVEGTSNPNLYWYRQAAGRGLQLLFYSVGIGQISSEVPQNLSASRPQDRQFILSSKKLLLSDSGFYLCAWSFLDRVNTEAFFGQGTRLTVV.

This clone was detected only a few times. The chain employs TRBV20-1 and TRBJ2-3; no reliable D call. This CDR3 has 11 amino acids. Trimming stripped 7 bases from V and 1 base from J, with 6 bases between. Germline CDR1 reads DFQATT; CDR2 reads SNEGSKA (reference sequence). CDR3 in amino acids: CSGVGTDTQYF. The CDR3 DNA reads TGCAGTGGCGTGGGCACAGATACGCAGTATTTT.

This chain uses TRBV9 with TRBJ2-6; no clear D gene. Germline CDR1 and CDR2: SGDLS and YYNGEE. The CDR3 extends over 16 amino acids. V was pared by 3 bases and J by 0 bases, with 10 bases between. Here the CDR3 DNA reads TGTGCCAGCAGCGGGCCCCTGATCTCTGGGGCCAACGTCCTGACTTTC. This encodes CASSGPLISGANVLTF.

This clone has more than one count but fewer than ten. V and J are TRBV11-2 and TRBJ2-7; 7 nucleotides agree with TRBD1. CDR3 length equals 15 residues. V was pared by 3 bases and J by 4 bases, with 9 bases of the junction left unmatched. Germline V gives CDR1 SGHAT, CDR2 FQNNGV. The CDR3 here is CASSFRGGVGYEQYF. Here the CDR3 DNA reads TGTGCCAGCAGCTTCCGAGGGGGCGTCGGTTACGAGCAGTACTTC.

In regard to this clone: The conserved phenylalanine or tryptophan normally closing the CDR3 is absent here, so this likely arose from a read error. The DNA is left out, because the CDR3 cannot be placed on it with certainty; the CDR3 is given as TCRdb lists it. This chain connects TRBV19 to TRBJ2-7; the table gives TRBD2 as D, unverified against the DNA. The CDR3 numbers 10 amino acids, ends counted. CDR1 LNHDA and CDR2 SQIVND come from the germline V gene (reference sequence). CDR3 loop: CASSGRMKNP.

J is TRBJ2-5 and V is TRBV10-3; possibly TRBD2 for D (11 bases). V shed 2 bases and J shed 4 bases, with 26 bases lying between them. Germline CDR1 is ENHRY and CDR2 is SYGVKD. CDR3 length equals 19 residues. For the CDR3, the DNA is TGTGCCATCAGTGAGCCAGGACAGGGGGTAGCGGGAGGGCGAGAGACCCAGTACTTC. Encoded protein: CAISEPGQGVAGGRETQYF.

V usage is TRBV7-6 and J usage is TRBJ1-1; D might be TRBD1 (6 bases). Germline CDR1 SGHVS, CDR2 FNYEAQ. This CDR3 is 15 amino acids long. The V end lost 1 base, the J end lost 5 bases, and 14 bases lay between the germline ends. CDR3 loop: CASSLGGRGGTEAFF. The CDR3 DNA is TGTGCCAGCAGCTTAGGGGGCAGGGGAGGGACTGAAGCTTTCTTT.

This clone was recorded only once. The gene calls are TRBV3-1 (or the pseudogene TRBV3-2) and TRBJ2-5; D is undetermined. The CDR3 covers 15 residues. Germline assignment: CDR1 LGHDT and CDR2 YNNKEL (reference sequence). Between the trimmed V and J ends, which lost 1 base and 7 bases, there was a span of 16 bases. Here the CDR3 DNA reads TGTGCCAGCAGCCAAGTATTGGCTGCCTGGAGGACCCAGTACTTC. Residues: CASSQVLAAWRTQYF.

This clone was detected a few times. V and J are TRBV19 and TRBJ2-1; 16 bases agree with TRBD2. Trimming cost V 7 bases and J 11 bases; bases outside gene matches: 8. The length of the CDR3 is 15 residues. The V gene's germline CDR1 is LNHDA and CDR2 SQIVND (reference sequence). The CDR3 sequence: CASTYLGLAGGQQFF. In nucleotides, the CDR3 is TGTGCCAGTACCTATCTGGGACTAGCGGGAGGGCAGCAGTTCTTC.

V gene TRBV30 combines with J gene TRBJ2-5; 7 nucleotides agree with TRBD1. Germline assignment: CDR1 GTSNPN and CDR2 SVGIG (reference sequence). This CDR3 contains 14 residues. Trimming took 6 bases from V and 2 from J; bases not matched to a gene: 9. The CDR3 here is CACQSRQGQETQYF. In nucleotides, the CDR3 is TGTGCCTGCCAATCGCGACAGGGTCAAGAGACCCAGTACTTC.

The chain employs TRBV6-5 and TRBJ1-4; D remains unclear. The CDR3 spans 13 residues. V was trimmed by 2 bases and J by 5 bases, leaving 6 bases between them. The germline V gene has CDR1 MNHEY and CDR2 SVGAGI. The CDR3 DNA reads TGTGCCAGCAGTTACGACATCAATGAAAAACTGTTTTTT. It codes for CASSYDINEKLFF.

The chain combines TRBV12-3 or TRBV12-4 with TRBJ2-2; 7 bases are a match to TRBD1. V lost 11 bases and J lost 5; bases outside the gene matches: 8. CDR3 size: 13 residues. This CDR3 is CAVSGQLTGELFF. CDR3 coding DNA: TGTGCCGTCTCGGGACAGCTAACCGGGGAGCTGTTTTTT.

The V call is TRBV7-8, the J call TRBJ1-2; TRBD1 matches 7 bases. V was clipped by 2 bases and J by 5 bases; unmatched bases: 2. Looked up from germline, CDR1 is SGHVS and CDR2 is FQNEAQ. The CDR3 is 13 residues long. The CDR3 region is CASSLQTGYGYTF. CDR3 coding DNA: TGTGCCAGCAGCTTACAGACAGGGTATGGCTACACCTTC.

The DNA of the CDR3 is TGCGCCAGCAGCCAAGACAGTAGGGACAGCACTCTCTATGGCTACACCTTC. It encodes CASSQDSRDSTLYGYTF. This chain connects TRBV4-1 to TRBJ1-2; 7 bases agree with TRBD1. The V and J ends lost 0 bases and 4 bases, in that order; junction bases with no gene match: 11. CDR1 is MGHRA, CDR2 YSYEKL, per germline. The CDR3 has 17 amino acids.

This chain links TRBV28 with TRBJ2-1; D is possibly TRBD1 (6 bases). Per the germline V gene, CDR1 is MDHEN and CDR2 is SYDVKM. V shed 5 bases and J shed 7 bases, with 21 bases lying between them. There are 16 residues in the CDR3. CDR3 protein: CASSQYSTGLRNEQFF. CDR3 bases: TGTGCCAGCAGTCAATATTCCACAGGGTTGAGGAATGAGCAGTTCTTC.

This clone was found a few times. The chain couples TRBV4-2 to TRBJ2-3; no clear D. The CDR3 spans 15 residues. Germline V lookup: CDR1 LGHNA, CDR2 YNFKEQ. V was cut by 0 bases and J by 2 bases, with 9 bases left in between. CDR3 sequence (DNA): TGTGCCAGCAGCCAAGAGTACAGAGACACAGATACGCAGTATTTT. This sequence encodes CASSQEYRDTDTQYF.

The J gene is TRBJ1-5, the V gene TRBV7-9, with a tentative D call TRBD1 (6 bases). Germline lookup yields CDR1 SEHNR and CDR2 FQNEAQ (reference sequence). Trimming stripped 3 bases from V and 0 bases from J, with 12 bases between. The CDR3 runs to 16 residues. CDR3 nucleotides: TGTGCCAGCAGCTTCGGGGGGGGCAATAGCAATCAGCCCCAGCATTTT. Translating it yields CASSFGGGNSNQPQHF.

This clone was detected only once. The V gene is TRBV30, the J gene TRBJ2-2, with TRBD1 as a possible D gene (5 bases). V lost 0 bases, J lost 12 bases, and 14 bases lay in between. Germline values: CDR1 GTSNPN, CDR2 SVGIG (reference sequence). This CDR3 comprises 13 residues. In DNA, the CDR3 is TGTGCCTGGAGTGTACAGACCCTGGGGCAGCTGTTTTTT. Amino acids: CAWSVQTLGQLFF.

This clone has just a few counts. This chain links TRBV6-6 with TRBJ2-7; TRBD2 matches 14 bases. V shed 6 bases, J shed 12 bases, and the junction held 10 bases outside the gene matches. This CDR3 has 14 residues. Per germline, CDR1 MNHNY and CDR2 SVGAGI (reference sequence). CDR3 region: CASSTGTSGSGRYF. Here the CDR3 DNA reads TGTGCCAGCAGCACCGGGACTAGCGGGAGTGGTCGGTACTTC.

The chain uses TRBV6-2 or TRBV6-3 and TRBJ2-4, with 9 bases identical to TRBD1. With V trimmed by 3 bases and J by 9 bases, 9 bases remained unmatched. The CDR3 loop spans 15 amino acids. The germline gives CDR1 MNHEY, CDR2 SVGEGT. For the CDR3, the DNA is TGTGCCAGCAGTTATCCGGGACAGGGTACGAGCATTCAGTACTTC. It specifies CASSYPGQGTSIQYF.

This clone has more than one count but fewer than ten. The CDR3 sequence is CASSRGQLQETQYF. The CDR3 DNA sequence: TGTGCCAGCAGCCGGGGACAGCTTCAAGAGACCCAGTACTTC. The V gene is TRBV7-2, the J gene TRBJ2-5; 7 bases match TRBD1. CDR3 size: 14 residues. Germline assignment: CDR1 SGHTA and CDR2 FQGNSA. With V trimmed by 5 bases and J by 2 bases, 5 bases remained unmatched.

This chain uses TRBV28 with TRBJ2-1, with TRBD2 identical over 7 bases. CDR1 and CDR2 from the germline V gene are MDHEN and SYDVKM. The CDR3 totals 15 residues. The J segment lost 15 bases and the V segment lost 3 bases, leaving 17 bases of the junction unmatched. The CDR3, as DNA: TGTGCCAGCAGTTTTCCCCCGGGTAGGGCGGGAGTGCTGTTCTTC. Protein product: CASSFPPGRAGVLFF.

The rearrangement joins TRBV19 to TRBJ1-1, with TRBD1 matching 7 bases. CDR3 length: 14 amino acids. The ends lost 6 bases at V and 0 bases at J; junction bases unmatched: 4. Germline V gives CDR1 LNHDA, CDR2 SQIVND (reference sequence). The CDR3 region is CASRTTGMNTEAFF. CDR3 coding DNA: TGTGCCAGTAGAACGACAGGGATGAACACTGAAGCTTTCTTT.